This T cell receptor (beta chain) was observed in a study of graft-versus-host responses after intestinal transplantation (dated by TCRdb to the early 2020s). In terms of the full investigation: Multivisceral, liver-intestinal, or isolated intestinal transplants were received by the recipients. Every recipient was given anti-thymocyte globulin induction, then maintenance tacrolimus and steroids for around three years. After intestinal transplantation, graft-versus-host and host-versus-graft alloreactive T cell clones were followed in the graft, circulation and bone marrow using bulk TCR-beta CDR3 sequencing. To identify alloreactive clones, pre-transplant mixed lymphocyte reaction products were sequenced and then compared with unstimulated pre-transplant donor and recipient T cells. A cohort of 20 to 25 intestinal transplant recipients, including one retransplant, was enrolled, and 3 patients lacking pretransplant specimens were excluded. Donor T cell macrochimerism was defined as a peak of at least 4% donor T cells among recipient peripheral blood mononuclear cells. Instead of going to the commercial service, samples from a few later patients were sequenced in-house on an Illumina MiSeq and processed with MiXCR. Overall study results and their limits: GvH clones were found in recipient bone marrow, and some of the GvH clones appeared earlier in ileal mucosa or blood, which is consistent with an intestinal mucosal origin. In the allografts of patients with donor T cell macrochimerism, GvH to HvG T cell clonal ratios were high. Peak levels of circulating GvH clones were associated with declines in HvG clones early after transplant. The relatively low number and heterogeneity of intestinal transplant patients limited the conclusions.

Reading from cysteine to phenylalanine, the CDR3 counts 16 amino acids. Only CDR3 DNA is held: 48 bases, read in frame from base 1. Trimming accounts for 4 bases at V and 4 bases at J, while the number of junction bases matched to no gene is 10. The germline V gene supplies CDR1 MDHEN and CDR2 SYDVKM. The table lists this clone with a count of one. This receptor's antigen is unknown. No quality values exist for individual bases; no much larger clone is one base distant. The sample's time point label is to be understood as: cells obtained before transplantation from donor or recipient. CD3+CD4+ and CD3+CD8+ populations were FACS-sorted from unstimulated pre-transplant donor and recipient cells taken from spleen or lymph nodes. Library generation was performed with the immunoSEQ multiplex PCR assay. For most patients, genomic DNA was isolated with the Qiagen DNeasy Blood and Tissue Kit and sent frozen to Adaptive Biotechnologies for TCR sequencing. For most patients, high-throughput TCR-beta CDR3 sequencing of genomic DNA was performed by Adaptive Biotechnologies. The original methods were these. TCR sequencing data for roughly 20 patients were retrieved from Adaptive's ImmunoSEQ software; a few other patients were processed with MiXCR and VDJtools. To correct CD4 versus CD8 sorting errors, sequences present in both subsets at a frequency ratio below 5:1 were removed. CDR3 nucleotide sequences shared by donor and recipient were removed because the origin of these sequences could not be assigned. Alloreactive clones required at least 2-fold expansion over unstimulated cells and minimum CFSE-low frequency of 0.002% (template counts) or 0.001% (read counts). Clones were considered mappable if detected in sequenced pre-transplant spleen, lymph node, or MLR CFSE-low populations of the donor or recipient. Cumulative frequency of alloreactive clones was calculated as a percentage of all sequences weighted by copy number. The clones in this table, taken by TCRdb from immuneACCESS, are in-frame only. Not every clone is retained; where verified, under half of the shortfall comes from an unresolved V gene, and the cause of the rest is unknown. The DNA gave D and trimming, while V, J and clone size come from that table. The sample yields approximately 80,000 clones; approximately 91% were counted once. Of the sample, under 0.4% is held by the ten largest clones.

The source material was unstimulated CD4+ T cells sorted from spleen or lymph node cells, sampled before intestinal transplant. This clonotype was obtained from a human donor who received an intestinal transplant. The V gene is TRBV28 and the J gene is TRBJ2-1, with 7 junctional bases fitting TRBD2. The DNA sequence is TGTGCCAGCAGTTCGTACTTAGCAGCGGGGTACAATGAGCAGTTCTTC. This is translated as CASSSYLAAGYNEQFF.